These 25 T cell receptor beta chains were sequenced from one sample in a study of blood T cell repertoires in COVID-19. Data came from immunoSEQ multiplex PCR; TCRdb stores just in-frame clones and leaves some out. Seen here are a few hundred thousand clones, about four fifths observed once, and the top ten hold approximately 5%. Sequencing input: PBMCs or T cells enriched from blood (not recorded which). These receptors were taken from a woman aged 45-65 years who had recovered from COVID-19.

The V gene is TRBV19, the J gene TRBJ2-1, with 7 bases fitting TRBD1. The CDR3 has 14 residues. CDR1 LNHDA and CDR2 SQIVND come from the germline V gene (reference sequence). V gave up 4 bases and J gave up 0 bases; unmatched junction bases: 0. CDR3 sequence reads: CASSTGGSYNEQFF. The CDR3 DNA is TGTGCCAGTAGTACAGGGGGCTCCTACAATGAGCAGTTCTTC.

The chain combines TRBV7-9 with TRBJ1-1, with 10 bases that match TRBD1. Germline CDR1 is SEHNR and CDR2 is FQNEAQ (reference sequence). J gave up 11 bases and V 6 bases, and 15 bases lay outside the gene matches. The CDR3 has 15 amino acids. The CDR3 is CASRASGQGSLTAFF. CDR3 sequence (DNA): TGTGCCAGCAGGGCCTCGGGACAGGGGAGTCTGACGGCTTTCTTT.

This clone was found a few times. The chain joins TRBV19 to TRBJ1-4; D is uncertain. V lost 9 bases, J lost 5 bases, and 13 bases lay in between. The germline gives CDR1 LNHDA, CDR2 SQIVND (reference sequence). The CDR3 totals 13 residues. In DNA form, the CDR3 reads TGTGCCAGCTCTCAGGTTTCGAATGAAAAACTGTTTTTT. This translates into CASSQVSNEKLFF.

The table lists this clone with a count of one. This chain connects TRBV5-1 to TRBJ2-6; a weak D match, TRBD2 (5 bases). The germline V and J ends were trimmed by 4 bases and 0 bases, with 11 bases remaining between them. This CDR3 comprises 16 residues. Germline V CDR1 and CDR2: SGHRS, YFSETQ. The DNA of the CDR3 is TGCGCCAGCAGCAGGACTCCTGACTCTGGGGCCAACGTCCTGACTTTC. As protein: CASSRTPDSGANVLTF.

This chain connects TRBV11-2 to TRBJ1-4, with no clear D. V lost 5 bases and J lost 4, with 14 bases in between. Germline CDR1 and CDR2: SGHAT and FQNNGV. The CDR3 loop spans 15 amino acids. In nucleotides, the CDR3 is TGTGCCAGCAGCACGATTCTCGGAGATAATGAAAAACTGTTTTTT. This sequence encodes CASSTILGDNEKLFF.

The CDR3 reads CASSHANTDTQYF. In DNA, the CDR3 is TGTGCCAGCAGCCACGCTAACACAGATACGCAGTATTTT. The gene calls are TRBV5-8 and TRBJ2-3; D is unclear. Trimming pared 4 bases from V and 2 bases from J, leaving 8 bases between. CDR3 length equals 13 residues. Germline V gene data show CDR1 as SGHTS and CDR2 as YDEGEE.

The rearrangement links TRBV9 to TRBJ1-6, with 7 bases lining up with TRBD1. V shed 3 bases, J shed 9 bases, and the junction held 9 bases outside the gene matches. This CDR3 region has 15 residues. Germline V gene sequence: CDR1 SGDLS, CDR2 YYNGEE. CDR3 bases: TGTGCCAGCAGCGCCTCACAGGGGACGGCTTCACCCCTCCACTTT. It specifies CASSASQGTASPLHF.

This chain joins TRBV3-1 (or the pseudogene TRBV3-2) and TRBJ1-2, with 9 bases identical to TRBD1. The V and J ends lost 2 bases and 2 bases, in that order; junction bases with no gene match: 3. The CDR3 is 15 amino acids. Germline CDR1 and CDR2: LGHDT and YNNKEL (reference sequence). The CDR3 spells CASSQSQGANYGYTF. The DNA for the CDR3 is TGTGCCAGCAGCCAATCACAGGGGGCAAACTATGGCTACACCTTC.

The gene calls are TRBV28 and TRBJ1-3; D is possibly TRBD1 (5 bases). Deletions cut 4 bases from V and 8 bases from J, with 21 bases between. Germline V gives CDR1 MDHEN, CDR2 SYDVKM. This CDR3 comprises 16 residues. In DNA, the CDR3 is TGTGCCAGCAGTTCTCCCCCGGGGGGGGAGTGGTACACCATATATTTT. Its translation: CASSSPPGGEWYTIYF.

This clone turned up a few times. Other DNA sequences in the same sample also yield this CDR3. The chain links TRBV5-1 to TRBJ1-1; D unclear. V gave up 0 bases and J gave up 0 bases, with 3 bases separating them. CDR3 length: 13 residues. Per germline, CDR1 SGHRS and CDR2 YFSETQ. The CDR3 reads CASSLALNTEAFF. The CDR3 DNA sequence: TGCGCCAGCAGCTTGGCTCTGAACACTGAAGCTTTCTTT. Full variable domain (outside the CDR3, taken from reference TRBV5-1 and TRBJ1-1): KAGVTQTPRYLIKTRGQQVTLSCSPISGHRSVSWYQQTPGQGLQFLFEYFSETQRNKGNFPGRFSGRQFSNSRSEMNVSTLELGDSALYLCASSLALNTEAFFGQGTRLTVV.

The V and J genes are TRBV19 and TRBJ1-1, with 12 bases lining up with TRBD1. Germline trimming cut 7 bases from V and 1 base from J; bases unmatched to any gene: 7. CDR3 length: 16 amino acids. Germline V gene sequence: CDR1 LNHDA, CDR2 SQIVND (reference sequence). The CDR3: CASIKGTGGRNTEAFF. The CDR3 nucleotides are TGTGCCAGTATCAAGGGGACAGGGGGCAGGAACACTGAAGCTTTCTTT.

A note on this clone: Additional DNA sequences in this sample encode the identical CDR3. The chain joins TRBV6-4 to TRBJ2-1, with TRBD2 matching 10 bases. The ends lost 5 bases at V and 10 bases at J; junction bases unmatched: 5. Germline assignment: CDR1 MRHNA and CDR2 SNTAGT. The CDR3 extends over 13 amino acids. The CDR3 bases are TGTGCCAGCAGTACACTAGCGGGGTTAGAGCAGTTCTTC. It translates to CASSTLAGLEQFF.

V gene TRBV25-1 combines with J gene TRBJ1-4; 7 positions agree with TRBD1. With 4 bases clipped from V and 3 bases from J, the junction kept 14 bases outside the gene matches. Germline values: CDR1 MGHDK, CDR2 SYGVNS. CDR3 size: 18 residues. The CDR3: CASSASQGFGLSNEKLFF. As DNA, the CDR3 is TGTGCCAGCAGTGCCTCACAGGGGTTTGGGTTGTCTAATGAAAAACTGTTTTTT.

The V and J genes are TRBV6-5 and TRBJ1-2; the D is unclear. This CDR3 comprises 13 residues. CDR1 is MNHEY, CDR2 SVGAGI, per germline. V lost 2 bases and J 8 bases, leaving 12 bases between the germline ends. CDR3 nucleotides: TGTGCCAGCAGTTACGGAGCGGGGAACGGCTACACCTTC. This codes for CASSYGAGNGYTF.

This sequence joins TRBV24-1 and TRBJ2-2, with 8 nucleotides matching TRBD1. Unmatched junction bases numbered 7, after V lost 4 bases and J lost 4 bases. The germline CDR1 and CDR2 sequences are KGHDR and SFDVKD. This CDR3 spans 16 amino acids. This CDR3 reads CATSETGQGPTGELFF. CDR3 DNA: TGTGCCACCAGTGAAACCGGACAGGGCCCCACCGGGGAGCTGTTTTTT.

The chain links TRBV30 to TRBJ1-2, with D maybe TRBD1 (6 bases). The CDR3 totals 12 residues. Germline V CDR1 and CDR2: GTSNPN, SVGIG (reference sequence). V shed 3 bases and J shed 7 bases, with 12 bases lying between them. The CDR3 sequence: CAWRQGLRGYTF. The CDR3 nucleotides are TGTGCCTGGAGGCAGGGGCTACGTGGCTACACCTTC.

This sequence joins TRBV7-6 and TRBJ2-5; D perhaps matches TRBD2 (6 bases). The germline V gene has CDR1 SGHVS and CDR2 FNYEAQ. This CDR3 is built from 12 residues. Trimming stripped 8 bases from V and 3 bases from J, with 10 bases between. As DNA, the CDR3 is TGTGCCAGCCGGGACTTTGAAGAGACCCAGTACTTC. Its protein is CASRDFEETQYF.

This chain links TRBV27 with TRBJ1-6; D is perhaps TRBD1 (5 bases). The ends were cut back, 8 bases at V and 7 bases at J, with 12 bases in the middle. This CDR3 region has 13 residues. CDR1 and CDR2 (germline): MNHEY, SMNVEV (reference sequence). The CDR3 loop reads CASHPPGNSPLHF. CDR3 sequence (DNA): TGTGCCAGCCACCCGCCAGGGAATTCACCCCTCCACTTT.

Only a few counts were recorded for this clone. This chain joins TRBV9 and TRBJ1-1; 8 bases map to TRBD1. The V segment lost 4 bases and the J segment 5 bases; nucleotides outside the gene matches: 4. The CDR3 consists of 13 residues. Germline CDR1 and CDR2: SGDLS and YYNGEE. In nucleotides, the CDR3 is TGTGCCAGCAGCTTTGGACAGGGAACTGAAGCTTTCTTT. Translated: CASSFGQGTEAFF.

The rearrangement links TRBV5-4 to TRBJ2-2, with 15 bases aligning to TRBD2. This CDR3 has 17 amino acids. Germline loops: CDR1 SGHNT, CDR2 YYREEE (reference sequence). Trimming took 2 bases from V and 7 from J; bases not matched to a gene: 6. For the CDR3, the DNA is TGTGCCAGCAGCTTAGGACTAGCGGGAGGGTCCAGCGGGGAGCTGTTTTTT. Translated: CASSLGLAGGSSGELFF.

The chain employs TRBV19 and TRBJ2-3; D is possibly TRBD2 (5 bases). The germline CDR1 and CDR2 sequences are LNHDA and SQIVND (reference sequence). The CDR3 has 15 amino acids. V lost 3 bases and J lost 1, with 11 bases in between. In DNA form, the CDR3 reads TGTGCCAGTAGTATCTCGCTCGGGGGCACAGATACGCAGTATTTT. The encoded protein is CASSISLGGTDTQYF.

The rearrangement joins TRBV2 to TRBJ1-6; TRBD1 agrees at 9 bases. V was clipped by 6 bases and J by 9 bases; unmatched bases: 9. From germline, CDR1 is SNHLY and CDR2 FYNNEI. This CDR3 region has 15 residues. The CDR3 sequence: CASRPRDRVVSPLHF. Written as DNA, the CDR3 is TGTGCCAGCAGACCCCGGGACAGGGTGGTTTCACCCCTCCACTTT.

The chain is built from TRBV30 and TRBJ2-1; 9 bases map to TRBD1. With V trimmed by 2 bases and J by 5 bases, 7 bases remained unmatched. This CDR3 has 15 amino acids. Per the germline V gene, CDR1 is GTSNPN and CDR2 is SVGIG (reference sequence). CDR3 nucleotide sequence: TGTGCCTGGAGTTCCCGGGACAGGGTAAACAATGAGCAGTTCTTC. This encodes CAWSSRDRVNNEQFF.

This chain connects TRBV5-1 to TRBJ2-1; D is possibly TRBD1 (6 bases). The CDR3 extends over 16 amino acids. Germline CDR1 and CDR2: SGHRS and YFSETQ. V was cut by 0 bases and J by 10 bases, with 20 bases left in between. For the CDR3, the DNA is TGCGCCAGCAGCTTGGTAACAGGGAGCCCTTTTAGAGAGCAGTTCTTC. Amino acids: CASSLVTGSPFREQFF.

This chain connects TRBV6-5 to TRBJ1-1; unclear D gene. Trimming stripped 6 bases from V and 5 bases from J, with 16 bases between. The CDR3 runs 14 residues. The germline V gene has CDR1 MNHEY and CDR2 SVGAGI. CDR3 residues: CASSPADFWTEAFF. The DNA for the CDR3 is TGTGCCAGCAGCCCCGCAGATTTTTGGACTGAAGCTTTCTTT.